This T cell receptor beta chain is from a study of Graves' ophthalmopathy and Graves' hyperthyroidism. The sample holds many counts of this clonotype. Antigen: not known. Study-wide points: The model reached 55% to 71% sensitivity and around 74% specificity for predicting ophthalmopathy progression. Thyroid clonotypes that were expanded above 0.001 frequency mostly also appeared in blood. Using a 13-signature model, the authors split ophthalmopathy from stable hyperthyroidism, with roughly 91% sensitivity and roughly 83% specificity.

The authors amplified TCR beta CDR3 regions from RNA transcripts. After a first-round RT-PCR with HTBI primers, a second-round multiplex PCR was run. One entry per CDR3 protein results from TCRdb running MiXCR on the multiplex PCR reads. The repertoire holds approximately 460,000 distinct CDR3 sequences, about an eighth seen once, with 9.8% in the top ten. Researchers turned away patients with other autoimmune diseases, uncontrolled infections, pregnancy or lactation. This clonotype was sampled from a woman in her twenties or thirties with Graves' ophthalmopathy. Material for sequencing was blood.

The CDR3 here is CASRAGVTEAFF. DNA of the CDR3: TGTGCCAGCAGAGCAGGAGTCACTGAAGCTTTCTTT. The rearrangement joins TRBV6-1 to TRBJ1-1, with D hard to call. The CDR3 is made up of 12 amino acids. Trimming took 6 bases from V and 4 from J, leaving 9 bases between them. Germline loops: CDR1 MNHNS, CDR2 SASEGT.